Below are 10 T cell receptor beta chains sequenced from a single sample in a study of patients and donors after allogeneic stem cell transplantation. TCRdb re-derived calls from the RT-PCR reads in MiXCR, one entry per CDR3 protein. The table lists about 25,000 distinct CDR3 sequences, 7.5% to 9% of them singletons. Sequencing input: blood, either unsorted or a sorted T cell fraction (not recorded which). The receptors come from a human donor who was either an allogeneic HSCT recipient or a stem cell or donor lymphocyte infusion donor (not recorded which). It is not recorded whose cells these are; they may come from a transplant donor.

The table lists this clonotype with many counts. CDR3 sequence: CASSLDGQGVADTQYF. The CDR3 DNA reads TGCGCCAGCAGCTTGGATGGACAGGGAGTAGCAGATACGCAGTATTTT. The chain recombines TRBV5-1 with TRBJ2-3; 8 bases line up with TRBD1. This CDR3 has 16 amino acids. The germline CDR1 and CDR2 sequences are SGHRS and YFSETQ. V gave up 0 bases and J gave up 4 bases; unmatched junction bases: 7.

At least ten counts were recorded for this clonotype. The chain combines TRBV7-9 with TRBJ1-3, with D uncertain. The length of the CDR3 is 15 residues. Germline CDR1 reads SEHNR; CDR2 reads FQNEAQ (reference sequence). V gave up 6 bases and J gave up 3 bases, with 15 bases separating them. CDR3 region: CASRPVSSYGNTIYF. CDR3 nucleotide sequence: TGTGCCAGCAGACCAGTAAGCAGTTATGGAAACACCATATATTTT. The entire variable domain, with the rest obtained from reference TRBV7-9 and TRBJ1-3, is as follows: DTGVSQNPRHKITKRGQNVTFRCDPISEHNRLYWYRQTLGQGPEFLTYFQNEAQLEKSRLLSDRFSAERPKGSFSTLEIQRTEQGDSAMYLCASRPVSSYGNTIYFGEGSWLTVV.

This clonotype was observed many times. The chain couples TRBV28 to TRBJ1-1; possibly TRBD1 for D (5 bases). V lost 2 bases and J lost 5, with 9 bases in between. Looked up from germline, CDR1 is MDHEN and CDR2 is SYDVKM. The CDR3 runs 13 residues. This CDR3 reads CASSLPGRTEAFF. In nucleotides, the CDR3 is TGTGCCAGCAGTTTACCGGGACGAACTGAAGCTTTCTTT.

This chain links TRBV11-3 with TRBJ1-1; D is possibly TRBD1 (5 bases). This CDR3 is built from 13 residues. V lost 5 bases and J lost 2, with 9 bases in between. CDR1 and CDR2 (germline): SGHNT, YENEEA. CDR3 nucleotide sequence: TGTGCCAGCAGCCGGGACGGAAACACTGAAGCTTTCTTT. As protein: CASSRDGNTEAFF.

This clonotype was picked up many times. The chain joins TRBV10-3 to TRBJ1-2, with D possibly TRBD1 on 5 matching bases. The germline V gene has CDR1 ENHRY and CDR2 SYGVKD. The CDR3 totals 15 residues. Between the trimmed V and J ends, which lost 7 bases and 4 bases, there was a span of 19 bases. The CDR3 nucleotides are TGTGCCATCAACCCGGACACCTTAACGTCCTATGGCTACACCTTC. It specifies CAINPDTLTSYGYTF.

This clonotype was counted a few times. The CDR3 region has the DNA TGCAGTGCTAGGTCCTATAGGACTAGTGAGACCCAGTACTTC. Amino acid sequence: CSARSYRTSETQYF. This chain joins TRBV20-1 and TRBJ2-5; 7 bases fit TRBD2. The CDR3 runs 14 residues. V dropped 3 bases and J dropped 5; count of bases not matched to a gene: 9. The germline gives CDR1 DFQATT, CDR2 SNEGSKA (reference sequence).

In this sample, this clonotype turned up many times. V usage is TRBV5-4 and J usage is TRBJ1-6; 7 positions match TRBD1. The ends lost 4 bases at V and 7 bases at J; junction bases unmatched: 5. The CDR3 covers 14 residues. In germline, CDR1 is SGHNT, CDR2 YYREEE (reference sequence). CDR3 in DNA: TGTGCCAGCAGCCCAGGGACAGTGAATTCACCCCTCCACTTT. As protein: CASSPGTVNSPLHF.

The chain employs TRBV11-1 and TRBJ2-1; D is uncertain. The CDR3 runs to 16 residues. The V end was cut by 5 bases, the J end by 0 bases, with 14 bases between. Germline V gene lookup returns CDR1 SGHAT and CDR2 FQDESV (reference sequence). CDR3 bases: TGTGCCAGCAGCGTGCGTGGGCCTTTCTCCTACAATGAGCAGTTCTTC. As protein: CASSVRGPFSYNEQFF.

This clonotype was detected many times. The CDR3 DNA is TGTGCCAGCAGCCGGGACAGCCGGGATGAAAAACTGTTTTTT. Its protein is CASSRDSRDEKLFF. The chain combines TRBV9 with TRBJ1-4; TRBD1 matches 7 bases. The length of the CDR3 is 14 residues. V shed 4 bases and J 6 bases; nucleotides not matched to a gene: 6. CDR1 and CDR2 (germline): SGDLS, YYNGEE.

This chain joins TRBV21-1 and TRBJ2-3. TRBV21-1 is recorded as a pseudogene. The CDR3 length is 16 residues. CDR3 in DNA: TGTGCCAGCAGCACCTACTCGGGGTGTAGCACAGATACGCAGTATTTT. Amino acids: CASSTYSGCSTDTQYF.